The clone carrying this TCR beta chain was counted between two and nine times. The source of the sample is a study of T-cell memory formation after mild COVID-19. Germline loops: CDR1 SGHTA, CDR2 FQGTGA. The CDR3 is 15 residues long. The V segment lost 9 bases and the J segment 6 bases; nucleotides outside the gene matches: 7. TCRdb used MiXCR to reprocess the 5' RACE reads, holding one entry per CDR3 protein. The sample shows about 190,000 distinct CDR3 sequences, 27% of them seen only once. Material for sequencing was PBMCs or a T cell subset sorted from them (not recorded which). The receptor was isolated from an adult woman who had mild COVID-19 (a few samples of this study predate the infection). Cell type and time point are not known. The chain carries TRBV7-3 and TRBJ2-1, with TRBD2 identical over 14 bases. DNA of the CDR3: TGTGCCAGTGGCGCGGGACTAGCGGGAGTCAATGAGCAGTTCTTC. Translation gives CASGAGLAGVNEQFF.